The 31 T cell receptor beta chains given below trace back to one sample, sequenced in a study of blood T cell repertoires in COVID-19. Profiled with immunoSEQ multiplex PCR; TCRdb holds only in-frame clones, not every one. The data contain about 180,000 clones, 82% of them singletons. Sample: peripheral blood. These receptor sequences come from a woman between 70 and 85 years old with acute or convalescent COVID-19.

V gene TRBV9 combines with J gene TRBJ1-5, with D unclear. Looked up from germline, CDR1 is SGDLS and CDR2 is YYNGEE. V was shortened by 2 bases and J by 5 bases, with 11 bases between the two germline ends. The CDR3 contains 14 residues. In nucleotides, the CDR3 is TGTGCCAGCAGCGTTGAGGGTGGCGATCAGCCCCAGCATTTT. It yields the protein CASSVEGGDQPQHF.

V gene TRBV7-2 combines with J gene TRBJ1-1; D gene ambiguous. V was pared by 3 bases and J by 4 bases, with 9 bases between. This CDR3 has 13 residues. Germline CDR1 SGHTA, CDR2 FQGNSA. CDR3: CASSLIPGTEAFF. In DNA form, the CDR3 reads TGTGCCAGCAGCTTGATTCCGGGCACTGAAGCTTTCTTT.

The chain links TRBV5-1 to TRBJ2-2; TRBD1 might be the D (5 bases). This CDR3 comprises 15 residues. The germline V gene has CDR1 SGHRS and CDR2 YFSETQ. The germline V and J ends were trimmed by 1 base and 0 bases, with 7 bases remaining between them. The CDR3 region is CASSLQGSNTGELFF. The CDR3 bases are TGCGCCAGCAGCTTGCAGGGCTCGAACACCGGGGAGCTGTTTTTT.

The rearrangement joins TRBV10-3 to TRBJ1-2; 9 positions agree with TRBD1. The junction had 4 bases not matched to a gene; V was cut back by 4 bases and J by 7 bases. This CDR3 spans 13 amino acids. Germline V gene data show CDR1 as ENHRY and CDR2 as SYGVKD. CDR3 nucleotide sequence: TGTGCCATCAGTGGAACAGGGGGCTCTGGCTACACCTTC. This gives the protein CAISGTGGSGYTF.

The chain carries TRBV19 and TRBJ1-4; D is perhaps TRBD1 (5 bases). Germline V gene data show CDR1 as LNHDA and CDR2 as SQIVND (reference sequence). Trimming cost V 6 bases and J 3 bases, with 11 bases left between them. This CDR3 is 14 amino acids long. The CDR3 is CASRGPFANEKLFF. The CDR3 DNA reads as TGTGCCAGTAGGGGGCCTTTTGCTAATGAAAAACTGTTTTTT. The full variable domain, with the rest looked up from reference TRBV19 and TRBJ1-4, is DGGITQSPKYLFRKEGQNVTLSCEQNLNHDAMYWYRQDPGQGLRLIYYSQIVNDFQKGDIAEGYSVSREKKESFPLTVTSAQKNPTAFYLCASRGPFANEKLFFGSGTQLSVL.

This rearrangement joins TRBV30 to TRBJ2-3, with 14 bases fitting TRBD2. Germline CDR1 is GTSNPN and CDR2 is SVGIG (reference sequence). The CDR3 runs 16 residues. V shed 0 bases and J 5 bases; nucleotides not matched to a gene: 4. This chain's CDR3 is CAWSVKGLAGGDTQYF. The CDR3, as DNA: TGTGCCTGGAGTGTAAAAGGACTAGCGGGAGGAGATACGCAGTATTTT.

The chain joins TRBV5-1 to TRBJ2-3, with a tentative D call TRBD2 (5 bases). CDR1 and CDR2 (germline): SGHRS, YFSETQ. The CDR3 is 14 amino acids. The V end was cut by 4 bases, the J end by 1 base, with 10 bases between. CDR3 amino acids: CASSVQEGTDTQYF. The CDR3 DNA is TGCGCCAGCAGCGTTCAGGAGGGCACAGATACGCAGTATTTT.

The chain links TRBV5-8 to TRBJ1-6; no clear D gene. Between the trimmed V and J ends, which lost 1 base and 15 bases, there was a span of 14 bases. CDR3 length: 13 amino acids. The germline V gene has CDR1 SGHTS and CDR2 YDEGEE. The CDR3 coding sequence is TGTGCCAGCAGCTTGTACGGGTTTTCTTTCCTCCACTTT. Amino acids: CASSLYGFSFLHF. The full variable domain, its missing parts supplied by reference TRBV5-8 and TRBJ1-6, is EAGVTQSPTHLIKTRGQQATLRCSPISGHTSVYWYQQALGLGLQFLLWYDEGEERNRGNFPPRFSGRQFPNYSSELNVNALELEDSALYLCASSLYGFSFLHFGNGTRLTVT.

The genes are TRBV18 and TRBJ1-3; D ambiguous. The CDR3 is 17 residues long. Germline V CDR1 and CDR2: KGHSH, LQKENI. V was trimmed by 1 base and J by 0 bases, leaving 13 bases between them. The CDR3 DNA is TGTGCCAGCTCACCACTTGCAGACTCCTACTCTGGAAACACCATATATTTT. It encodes CASSPLADSYSGNTIYF.

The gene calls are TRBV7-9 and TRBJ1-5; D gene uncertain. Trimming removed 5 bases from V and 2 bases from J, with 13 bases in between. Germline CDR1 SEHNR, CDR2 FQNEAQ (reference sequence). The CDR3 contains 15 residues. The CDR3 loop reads CASSPLSEGNQPQHF. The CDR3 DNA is TGTGCCAGCAGCCCACTTTCCGAGGGCAATCAGCCCCAGCATTTT.

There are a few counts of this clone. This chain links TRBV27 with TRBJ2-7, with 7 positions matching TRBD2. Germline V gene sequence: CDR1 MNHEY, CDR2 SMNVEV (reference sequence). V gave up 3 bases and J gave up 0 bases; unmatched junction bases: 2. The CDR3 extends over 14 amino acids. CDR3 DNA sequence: TGTGCCAGCAGTTTCGGGAGGAGCTCCTACGAGCAGTACTTC. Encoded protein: CASSFGRSSYEQYF.

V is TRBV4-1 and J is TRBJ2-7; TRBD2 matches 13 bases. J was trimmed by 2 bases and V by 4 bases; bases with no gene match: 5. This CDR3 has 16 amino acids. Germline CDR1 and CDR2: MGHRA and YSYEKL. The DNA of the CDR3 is TGCGCCAGCAGCCTGGGACTAGCGGGAACCACCTACGAGCAGTACTTC. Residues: CASSLGLAGTTYEQYF.

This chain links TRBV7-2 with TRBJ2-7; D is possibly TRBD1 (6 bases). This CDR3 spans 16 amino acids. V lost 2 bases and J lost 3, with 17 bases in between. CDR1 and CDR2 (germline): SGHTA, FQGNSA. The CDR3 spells CASSLSLQTGSYEQYF. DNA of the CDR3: TGTGCCAGCAGCTTATCCCTCCAGACAGGCAGCTACGAGCAGTACTTC.

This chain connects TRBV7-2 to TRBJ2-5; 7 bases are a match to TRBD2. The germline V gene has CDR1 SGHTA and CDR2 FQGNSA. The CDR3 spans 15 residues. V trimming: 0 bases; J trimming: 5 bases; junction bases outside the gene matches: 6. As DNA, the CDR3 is TGTGCCAGCAGCTTAGCGGGAGGGCCGGTGGAGACCCAGTACTTC. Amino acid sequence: CASSLAGGPVETQYF.

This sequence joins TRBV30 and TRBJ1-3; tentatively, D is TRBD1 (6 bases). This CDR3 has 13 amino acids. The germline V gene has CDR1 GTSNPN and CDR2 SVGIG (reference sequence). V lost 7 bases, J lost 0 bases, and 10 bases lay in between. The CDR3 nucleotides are TGTGCCTCAGGACAGTTCTCTGGAAACACCATATATTTT. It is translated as CASGQFSGNTIYF.

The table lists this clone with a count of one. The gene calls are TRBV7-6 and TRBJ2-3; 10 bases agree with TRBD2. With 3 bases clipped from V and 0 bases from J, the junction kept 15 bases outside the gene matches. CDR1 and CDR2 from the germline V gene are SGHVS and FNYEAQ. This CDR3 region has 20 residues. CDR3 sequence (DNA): TGTGCCAGCAGCTTGCGACAGGTTTCTTCTAGCGGGAGTAGCACAGATACGCAGTATTTT. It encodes CASSLRQVSSSGSSTDTQYF.

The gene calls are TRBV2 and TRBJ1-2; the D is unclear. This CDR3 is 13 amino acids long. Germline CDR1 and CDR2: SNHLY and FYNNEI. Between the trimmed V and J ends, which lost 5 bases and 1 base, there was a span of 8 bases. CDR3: CASSPQFNYGYTF. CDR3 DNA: TGTGCCAGCAGTCCTCAGTTTAACTATGGCTACACCTTC.

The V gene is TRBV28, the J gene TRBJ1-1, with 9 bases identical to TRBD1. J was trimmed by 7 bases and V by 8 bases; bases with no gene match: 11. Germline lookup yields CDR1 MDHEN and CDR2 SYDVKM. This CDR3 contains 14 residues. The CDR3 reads CASRRDRVSGEAFF. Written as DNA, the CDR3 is TGTGCCAGCCGAAGGGACAGGGTAAGTGGTGAAGCTTTCTTT.

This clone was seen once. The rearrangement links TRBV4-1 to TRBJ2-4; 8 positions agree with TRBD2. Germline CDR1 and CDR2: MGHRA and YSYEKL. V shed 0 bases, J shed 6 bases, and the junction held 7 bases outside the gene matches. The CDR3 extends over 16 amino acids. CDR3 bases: TGCGCCAGCAGCCAAGAAGCGGGGGCGGGAGTAAACATTCAGTACTTC. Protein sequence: CASSQEAGAGVNIQYF.

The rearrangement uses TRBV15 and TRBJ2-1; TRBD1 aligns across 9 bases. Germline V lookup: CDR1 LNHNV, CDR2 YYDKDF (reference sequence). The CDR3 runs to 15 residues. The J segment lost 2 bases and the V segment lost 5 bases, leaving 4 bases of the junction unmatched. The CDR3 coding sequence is TGTGCCACCAGCCAAAGGACAGGGGCCTACAATGAGCAGTTCTTC. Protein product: CATSQRTGAYNEQFF.

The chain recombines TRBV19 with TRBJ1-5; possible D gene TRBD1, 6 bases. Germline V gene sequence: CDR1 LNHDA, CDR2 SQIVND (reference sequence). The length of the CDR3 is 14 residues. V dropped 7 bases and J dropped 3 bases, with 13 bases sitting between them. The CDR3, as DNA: TGTGCCAGTAAGGGGGGGCAGAACAATCAGCCCCAGCATTTT. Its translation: CASKGGQNNQPQHF.

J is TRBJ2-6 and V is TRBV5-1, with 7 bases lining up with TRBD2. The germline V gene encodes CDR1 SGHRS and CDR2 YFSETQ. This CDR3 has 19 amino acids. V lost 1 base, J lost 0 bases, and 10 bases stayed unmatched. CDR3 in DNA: TGCGCCAGCAGCTTGAGTCTAGCGGATATAAGCTCTGGGGCCAACGTCCTGACTTTC. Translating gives CASSLSLADISSGANVLTF.

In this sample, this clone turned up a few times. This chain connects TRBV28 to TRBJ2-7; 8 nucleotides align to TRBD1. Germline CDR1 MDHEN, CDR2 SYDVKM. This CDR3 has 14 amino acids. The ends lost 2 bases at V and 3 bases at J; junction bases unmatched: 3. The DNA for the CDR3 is TGTGCCAGCAGTTTAACAGGGGGAGACTACGAGCAGTACTTC. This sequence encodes CASSLTGGDYEQYF.

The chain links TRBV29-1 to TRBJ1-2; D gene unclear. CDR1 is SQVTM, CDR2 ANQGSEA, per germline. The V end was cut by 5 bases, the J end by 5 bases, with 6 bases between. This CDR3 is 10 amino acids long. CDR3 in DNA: TGCAGCGTTTACATGTATGGCTACACCTTC. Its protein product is CSVYMYGYTF.

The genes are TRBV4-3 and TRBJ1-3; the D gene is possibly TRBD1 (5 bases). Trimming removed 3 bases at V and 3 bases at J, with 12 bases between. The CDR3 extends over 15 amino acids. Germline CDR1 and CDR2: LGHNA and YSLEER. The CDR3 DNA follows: TGCGCCAGCAGCCAGGACAAGATGTATGGAAACACCATATATTTT. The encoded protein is CASSQDKMYGNTIYF.

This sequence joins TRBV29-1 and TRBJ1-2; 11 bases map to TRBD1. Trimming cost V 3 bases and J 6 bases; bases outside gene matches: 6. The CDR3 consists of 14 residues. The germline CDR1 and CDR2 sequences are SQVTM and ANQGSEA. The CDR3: CSVDPGQGADGYTF. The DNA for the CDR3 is TGCAGCGTTGATCCTGGACAGGGGGCCGATGGCTACACCTTC.

The CDR3 region has the DNA TGTGCCAGCAGACCTAGACAGGGGGCAGGATATGGCTACACCTTC. Translated, it gives CASRPRQGAGYGYTF. The chain links TRBV6-5 to TRBJ1-2; 10 bases agree with TRBD1. Germline lookup yields CDR1 MNHEY and CDR2 SVGAGI. J gave up 5 bases and V 6 bases, and 9 bases lay outside the gene matches. This CDR3 is 15 amino acids long.

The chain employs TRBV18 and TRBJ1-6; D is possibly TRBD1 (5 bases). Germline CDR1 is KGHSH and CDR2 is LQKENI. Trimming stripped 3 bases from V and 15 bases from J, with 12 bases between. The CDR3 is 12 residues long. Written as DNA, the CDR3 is TGTGCCAGCTCACCCCAGGGCCAGGGCCTCCACTTT. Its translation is CASSPQGQGLHF.

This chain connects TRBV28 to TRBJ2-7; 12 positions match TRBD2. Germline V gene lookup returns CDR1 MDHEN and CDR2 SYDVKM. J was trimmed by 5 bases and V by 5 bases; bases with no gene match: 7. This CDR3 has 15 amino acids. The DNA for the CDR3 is TGTGCCAGCAGTCCGAGACTAGCGGGAGTTAACGAGCAGTACTTC. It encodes CASSPRLAGVNEQYF.

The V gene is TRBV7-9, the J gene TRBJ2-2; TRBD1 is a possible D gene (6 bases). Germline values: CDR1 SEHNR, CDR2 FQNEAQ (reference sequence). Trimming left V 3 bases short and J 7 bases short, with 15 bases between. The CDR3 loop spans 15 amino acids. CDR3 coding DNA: TGTGCCAGCAGCTTGGGCGGCAGGGGTTTCGGGGAGCTGTTTTTT. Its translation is CASSLGGRGFGELFF. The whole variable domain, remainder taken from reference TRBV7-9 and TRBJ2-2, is DTGVSQNPRHKITKRGQNVTFRCDPISEHNRLYWYRQTLGQGPEFLTYFQNEAQLEKSRLLSDRFSAERPKGSFSTLEIQRTEQGDSAMYLCASSLGGRGFGELFFGEGSRLTVL.

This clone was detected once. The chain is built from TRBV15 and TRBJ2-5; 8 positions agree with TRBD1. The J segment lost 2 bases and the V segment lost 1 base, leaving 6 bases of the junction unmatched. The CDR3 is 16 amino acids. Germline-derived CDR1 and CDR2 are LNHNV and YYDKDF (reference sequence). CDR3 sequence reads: CATSRGGTGYQETQYF. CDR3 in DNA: TGTGCCACCAGCAGAGGCGGGACAGGATATCAAGAGACCCAGTACTTC.